The entry below describes one T cell receptor (beta chain). What it binds is not known. There are 15 residues in the CDR3. V was clipped by 5 bases and J by 3 bases, with 16 bases between them. Germline V gene sequence: CDR1 SGHVS, CDR2 FNYEAQ. This record comes from a study of CD8 T cells in Susac syndrome. Broader study findings: The study admitted that it had a relatively small number of individuals in its TCR sequencing and HLA analysis.

The RNA input was roughly 0.45 to 1 ug, and it was reverse transcribed with random hexamers. Amplification of TCR beta CDR3 spanned 54 Vbeta and 13 Jbeta via immunoSEQ multiplex PCR. TCRdb reprocessed the immunoSEQ multiplex PCR reads with MiXCR, giving one entry per CDR3 protein. The data contain some 26,000 distinct CDR3 sequences, just over 90% of them singletons. The material sequenced was CD8+ T cells from PBMCs. The receptor's source is a human donor with Susac syndrome. V and J are TRBV7-6 and TRBJ1-1; D perhaps matches TRBD1 (5 bases). The CDR3 reads CASSGRGGWDTEAFF. CDR3 DNA: TGTGCCAGCAGCGGACGCGGGGGTTGGGACACTGAAGCTTTCTTT.